The TCR beta chain under discussion was sequenced for a study of identical twins. Study-level findings and limits: Conclusions came from cross-sectional statistical analysis, not from following the same donors. Abundant cord blood beta clonotypes carried fewer insertions; memory repertoires showed none.

It was template switching that added a universal primer site, and there were unique molecular identifiers on the cDNA. TCRdb reprocessed the 5' RACE reads via MiXCR and lists one record per CDR3 protein. The sample holds approximately 890,000 distinct CDR3 sequences, roughly an eighth seen once. About this clonotype: Its antigen is unknown.

This CDR3 has 15 amino acids. With 5 bases removed from V and 4 bases from J, the gap between germline ends came to 16 bases. The V gene's germline CDR1 is SGHRS and CDR2 YFSETQ. These data also formed part of another study, on yellow fever vaccine responses in identical twins.

The origin of this receptor is a woman aged 18-35 years in good health. This rearrangement joins TRBV5-1 to TRBJ2-1; possible D gene TRBD2, 6 bases. The sequencing input was PBMCs. The CDR3 DNA is TGCGCCAGCAGTGATACCGGGACTCCTTACAATGAGCAGTTCTTC. Encoded protein: CASSDTGTPYNEQFF.